Below are 7 T cell receptor beta chains sequenced from a single sample in a study of blood T cell repertoires in COVID-19. Data came from immunoSEQ multiplex PCR; TCRdb stores just in-frame clones and leaves some out. The table records some 250,000 clones, roughly 88% of them present only once. Sample: PBMCs or T cells enriched from blood (not recorded which). The origin of the receptors is a woman aged 45-60 years who had recovered from COVID-19.

This clone has just one count. The rearrangement links TRBV5-1 to TRBJ2-1; D unresolved. Trimming removed 0 bases at V and 4 bases at J, with 17 bases between. The CDR3 is made up of 17 amino acids. CDR1 and CDR2 (germline): SGHRS, YFSETQ. The CDR3 sequence is CASSLGPLGSGYNEQFF. CDR3 nucleotide sequence: TGCGCCAGCAGCTTGGGTCCCCTAGGATCTGGATACAATGAGCAGTTCTTC. Looking up the rest from reference TRBV5-1 and TRBJ2-1 gives the full variable domain: KAGVTQTPRYLIKTRGQQVTLSCSPISGHRSVSWYQQTPGQGLQFLFEYFSETQRNKGNFPGRFSGRQFSNSRSEMNVSTLELGDSALYLCASSLGPLGSGYNEQFFGPGTRLTVL.

V is TRBV7-6 and J is TRBJ1-2; 8 positions match TRBD1. This CDR3 spans 15 amino acids. Trimming removed 1 base from V and 3 bases from J; junction bases left unmatched: 4. Germline CDR1 and CDR2: SGHVS and FNYEAQ. CDR3 residues: CASSLDEQGDYGYTF. The CDR3 DNA is TGTGCCAGCAGCTTAGATGAACAGGGGGACTATGGCTACACCTTC.

As to this clone: The sample carries other DNA sequences with the same CDR3. The V call is TRBV28, the J call TRBJ1-5; D ambiguous. V was trimmed by 3 bases and J by 7 bases, leaving 7 bases between them. This CDR3 spans 12 amino acids. Germline V CDR1 and CDR2: MDHEN, SYDVKM. CDR3 protein: CASSFGRQPQHF. DNA for the CDR3: TGTGCCAGCAGTTTTGGTAGACAGCCCCAGCATTTT.

This clone has more than one count but fewer than ten. CDR3 loop: CASSFGSLGHEQYF. DNA of the CDR3: TGTGCCAGCAGTTTTGGGTCACTAGGTCACGAGCAGTACTTC. The rearrangement uses TRBV6-2 or TRBV6-3 and TRBJ2-7, with D possibly being TRBD2 (5 bases). The CDR3 covers 14 residues. CDR1 MNHEY and CDR2 SVGEGT come from the germline V gene. Deletions cut 4 bases from V and 5 bases from J, with 15 bases between.

The rearrangement links TRBV6-5 to TRBJ1-1; TRBD1 is a possible D gene (5 bases). The germline V and J ends were trimmed by 2 bases and 1 base, with 11 bases remaining between them. The CDR3 covers 15 residues. CDR1 is MNHEY, CDR2 SVGAGI, per germline. The CDR3 sequence: CASSYLPGSNTEAFF. For the CDR3, the DNA is TGTGCCAGCAGTTACCTCCCAGGGTCGAACACTGAAGCTTTCTTT.

This clone was recorded once. The chain employs TRBV2 and TRBJ1-4; no definite D call. The CDR3 is 15 amino acids. Germline CDR1 reads SNHLY; CDR2 reads FYNNEI. Trimming left V 4 bases short and J 4 bases short, with 13 bases between. The CDR3 DNA follows: TGTGCCAGCAGTGCTCTGAGGGCCCGTAATGAAAAACTGTTTTTT. This gives the protein CASSALRARNEKLFF.

The chain joins TRBV9 to TRBJ2-7; 15 nucleotides match TRBD2. The ends lost 2 bases at V and 6 bases at J; junction bases unmatched: 9. This CDR3 has 17 amino acids. CDR1 is SGDLS and CDR2 is YYNGEE in the germline V gene. Written as DNA, the CDR3 is TGTGCCAGCAGCGTCGGGACTAGCGGGAGGTCGGGGTCCGAGCAGTACTTC. Residues: CASSVGTSGRSGSEQYF.